This TCR beta chain was identified in a study of T cell changes during pregnancy in multiple sclerosis (dated by TCRdb to between 2018 and 2021). In terms of the full investigation: The study looked at changes in the T cell repertoire across pregnancy in women with multiple sclerosis.

Libraries were made using the immunoSEQ multiplex PCR assay. Drawn from immuneACCESS, this table holds only the in-frame rearrangements with V and J called that TCRdb kept. Clones are partly lost; checked studies trace under half to an unresolved V gene and leave the rest unexplained. Counted in this sample were fewer than 55,000 clones; roughly 92% of them appeared once. The top ten constitute around 1% of the sample. Remarks on this clone: Its antigen has not been determined. Its ends do not fully match the called genes, so a read error is possible. This same CDR3 is encoded by further DNA sequences in the sample.

From a lookup of the germline V gene, CDR1 and CDR2 are SNHLY and FYNNEI. The CDR3 has 13 amino acids, counting the end cysteine and phenylalanine. Solely the CDR3 DNA is kept, with 39 bases framed from the first base. Sequencing used peripheral blood, obtained after pregnancy. The chain uses TRBV2 and TRBJ1-6, with the D gene not clear enough to name. The TCR was taken from a female donor with multiple sclerosis, enrolled in a pregnancy study. The CDR3 sequence is CASSGRENSPLHF. In nucleotide form, the sequence is TGTGCCAGCAGTGGCCGAGAGAATTCGCCCCTCCACTTT.